This TCR beta chain was captured in a study of T cell repertoires in cytomegalovirus infection. Regarding the study as a whole: Ex vivo, HLA-C-restricted CMV-specific TCR beta clonotypes prevailed over the rest of the response.

The germline gives CDR1 LGHNA, CDR2 YNFKEQ. CDR3 length: 18 amino acids. V lost 0 bases, J lost 4 bases, and 11 bases stayed unmatched. TCRdb reprocessed the reads with MiXCR, giving one entry per CDR3 protein. The sample consists of some 270,000 distinct CDR3 sequences, around 20% of them appearing once. Regarding this clonotype: Its antigen is still unknown.

This chain links TRBV4-2 with TRBJ2-3; 9 bases align to TRBD2. The clonotype was recovered from a human donor in good health (CMV status not recorded). Some clones in this sample may be carry-over from other donors' samples. The source was cultured PBMCs, collected from culture after CMV antigen stimulation. The CDR3, as DNA: TGTGCCAGCAGCCAAGATTCGGCTAGCGGGAAGGGTCCAGATACGCAGTATTTT. It specifies CASSQDSASGKGPDTQYF.